The 5 T cell receptor beta chains below come from one sample, sequenced in a study of blood T cells in healthy people across ages (dated by TCRdb to 2014 to 2015). To prepare the library, 5' RACE was applied. Sequencing relied on an Illumina HiSeq 2500. A second PCR of about 6 to 12 cycles was performed with a sample-barcoded 5' primer and a J-beta primer mix. The public sequencing data were trimmed at Q25 with fastp and processed into clonotypes with MiXCR by TCRdb, which kept only in-frame beta chains. All rows with the same CDR3 protein become a single entry with the most common DNA and genes. Counted in this sample were about 770,000 distinct CDR3 sequences; around 43% of them appeared once. Jointly, the top ten make up around 21% of the sample. Source material: blood. The receptors come from a man between 60 and 75 years old in good health.

The chain is built from TRBV13 and TRBJ2-7; TRBD1 might be the D (8 bases). The CDR3 runs to 16 residues. Between the trimmed V and J ends, which lost 2 bases and 2 bases, there was a span of 16 bases. Germline values: CDR1 PRHDT, CDR2 FYEKMQ (reference sequence). Here the CDR3 reads CASSLSGTGFPYEQYF. The DNA for the CDR3 is TGTGCCAGCAGCTTAAGCGGGACAGGTTTTCCCTACGAGCAGTACTTC.

Details on this clonotype: The junction departs from germline at one end; a sequencing error may be responsible. This rearrangement joins TRBV5-1 to TRBJ2-6, with a possible D match to TRBD1 (7 bases). Germline V gene sequence: CDR1 SGHRS, CDR2 YFSETQ. The CDR3 is 16 residues long. The CDR3 sequence is CASSKAWGQGGNVLTF. CDR3 DNA sequence: TGCGCCAGCAGTAAAGCTTGGGGGCAGGGGGGCAACGTCCTGACTTTC.

This chain connects TRBV20-1 to TRBJ2-1; 14 bases are shared with TRBD2. CDR1 and CDR2 from the germline V gene are DFQATT and SNEGSKA (reference sequence). The CDR3 consists of 15 residues. The V gene end was trimmed by 5 bases and the J gene end by 5 bases; junction bases not matched to a gene: 5. The CDR3 region is CSAEGTSGGNNEQFF. As DNA, the CDR3 is TGCAGTGCTGAAGGGACTAGCGGGGGTAACAATGAGCAGTTCTTC.

This chain joins TRBV20-1 and TRBJ1-1; TRBD1 aligns across 10 bases. CDR3 length equals 15 residues. From germline, CDR1 is DFQATT and CDR2 SNEGSKA (reference sequence). Trimming cost V 4 bases and J 0 bases; bases outside gene matches: 5. The CDR3 DNA reads TGCAGTGCTATGGAGACAGGGGGCCTGAACACTGAAGCTTTCTTT. Encoded protein: CSAMETGGLNTEAFF.

This clonotype was seen repeatedly, ten times or more. V and J are TRBV4-3 and TRBJ2-7; 8 positions match TRBD1. Unmatched junction bases numbered 3, after V lost 3 bases and J lost 2 bases. CDR1 is LGHNA and CDR2 is YSLEER in the germline V gene. This CDR3 is built from 14 residues. CDR3 region: CASSHGQGTYEQYF. The CDR3 DNA reads TGCGCCAGCAGCCACGGACAGGGAACCTACGAGCAGTACTTC.